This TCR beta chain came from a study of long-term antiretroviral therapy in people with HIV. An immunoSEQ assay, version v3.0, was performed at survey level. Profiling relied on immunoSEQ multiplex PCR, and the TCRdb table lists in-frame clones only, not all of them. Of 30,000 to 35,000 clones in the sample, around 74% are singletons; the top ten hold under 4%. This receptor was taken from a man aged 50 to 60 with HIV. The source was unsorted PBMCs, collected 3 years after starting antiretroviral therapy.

The CDR3 DNA reads TGTGCCAGCAGCTTAGCCGGGCAATCCATCTACGAGCAGTACTTC. Residues: CASSLAGQSIYEQYF. The J gene is TRBJ2-7, the V gene TRBV7-8; D is unresolved. Germline V lookup: CDR1 SGHVS, CDR2 FQNEAQ. CDR3 length: 15 amino acids. V lost 0 bases and J 3 bases, leaving 12 bases between the germline ends.